One sample yielded the 23 T cell receptor beta chains listed below, sequenced in a study of vaccination effects on CD4 cells after COVID-19. In the ViraFEST assay, antigen-specific CD4+ clonotypes were identified by expansion after peptide-pool stimulation. CD4+ T cells were isolated after about nine days of culture. Participants completed two doses of the BNT162b2 or mRNA-1273 vaccine. No antigen has been identified for these receptors. Clones were sequenced by immunoSEQ multiplex PCR, and TCRdb holds only the in-frame ones, with some missing. Here the sample spans some 50,000 clones, over 60% being singletons. This specimen was CD4+ T cells from PBMCs cultured with HCoV-OC43 spike peptides, taken after COVID-19 vaccination. Subset reported: HCoV-OC43 spike overlapping peptide pool stimulation. Every receptor here comes from a human donor who received a COVID-19 vaccine.

The chain has TRBV5-4 and TRBJ2-5; TRBD2 agrees at 9 bases. Germline trimming cut 4 bases from V and 4 bases from J; bases unmatched to any gene: 8. CDR3 size: 15 residues. Germline V gives CDR1 SGHNT, CDR2 YYREEE (reference sequence). The CDR3 is CASSGGTSSLETQYF. CDR3 DNA: TGTGCCAGCAGCGGGGGGACTAGCAGTTTAGAGACCCAGTACTTC.

The rearrangement joins TRBV9 to TRBJ2-1; no firm D call. The CDR3 runs 15 residues. V shed 0 bases and J shed 1 base, with 8 bases lying between them. Germline loops: CDR1 SGDLS, CDR2 YYNGEE. CDR3 sequence: CASSVGSTSYNEQFF. CDR3 coding DNA: TGTGCCAGCAGCGTAGGGTCCACTTCCTACAATGAGCAGTTCTTC.

The chain combines TRBV20-1 with TRBJ1-2; TRBD1 might be the D (6 bases). Germline V gene data show CDR1 as DFQATT and CDR2 as SNEGSKA (reference sequence). Trimming pared 3 bases from V and 8 bases from J, leaving 13 bases between. The CDR3 extends over 12 amino acids. Here the CDR3 DNA reads TGCAGTGCTAGTCTGGGGGCAGAGGGCTACACCTTC. This encodes CSASLGAEGYTF.

The V and J genes are TRBV18 and TRBJ1-5; 7 bases align to TRBD1. With 5 bases clipped from V and 7 bases from J, the junction kept 8 bases outside the gene matches. CDR3 size: 14 residues. In germline, CDR1 is KGHSH, CDR2 LQKENI. CDR3 loop: CASSAEGARQPQHF. In DNA form, the CDR3 reads TGTGCCAGCTCAGCCGAGGGGGCACGACAGCCCCAGCATTTT.

The V gene is TRBV7-9, the J gene TRBJ1-1; 7 bases are a match to TRBD1. Germline values: CDR1 SEHNR, CDR2 FQNEAQ (reference sequence). The CDR3 is 15 amino acids. The V gene end was trimmed by 5 bases and the J gene end by 4 bases; junction bases not matched to a gene: 10. Written as DNA, the CDR3 is TGTGCCAGCAGCCCGGGAGACAGGGAAAGCACTGAAGCTTTCTTT. It specifies CASSPGDRESTEAFF.

The chain links TRBV18 to TRBJ2-3, with TRBD2 matching 12 bases. The CDR3 extends over 16 amino acids. V shed 3 bases, J shed 5 bases, and the junction held 6 bases outside the gene matches. Germline assignment: CDR1 KGHSH and CDR2 LQKENI. The CDR3 bases are TGTGCCAGCTCACCGGCTAGCGGGAGGGCCGGAGATACGCAGTATTTT. It is translated as CASSPASGRAGDTQYF. Full variable domain (remainder filled in from reference TRBV18 and TRBJ2-3): NAGVMQNPRHLVRRRGQEARLRCSPMKGHSHVYWYRQLPEEGLKFMVYLQKENIIDESGMPKERFSAEFPKEGPSILRIQQVVRGDSAAYFCASSPASGRAGDTQYFGPGTRLTVL.

V and J are TRBV7-8 and TRBJ2-7; D might be TRBD2 (6 bases). V shed 1 base and J shed 2 bases, with 21 bases lying between them. The CDR3 is made up of 18 amino acids. Germline CDR1 reads SGHVS; CDR2 reads FQNEAQ. The CDR3 here is CASSLGLVDFWPTYEQYF. CDR3 nucleotide sequence: TGTGCCAGCAGCTTAGGACTAGTCGACTTTTGGCCTACCTACGAGCAGTACTTC.

J is TRBJ1-1 and V is TRBV7-4; TRBD1 matches at 7 bases. Germline-derived CDR1 and CDR2 are SGHVT and SQSDAQ. CDR3 size: 15 residues. V gave up 3 bases and J gave up 2 bases; unmatched junction bases: 6. The CDR3 DNA reads as TGTGCCAGCAGCTTTAGGGGACAGACAAACACTGAAGCTTTCTTT. Protein product: CASSFRGQTNTEAFF.

This clone was counted only a few times. The chain is built from TRBV5-1 and TRBJ2-1; possible D gene TRBD2, 6 bases. The CDR3 has 14 amino acids. Per germline, CDR1 SGHRS and CDR2 YFSETQ. V lost 2 bases to trimming and J lost 8 bases, with 14 bases between them. The CDR3 sequence is CASSFQGRGDEQFF. The DNA for the CDR3 is TGCGCCAGCAGCTTCCAAGGGCGCGGGGATGAGCAGTTCTTC.

The rearrangement joins TRBV19 to TRBJ2-2, with no clear D. Germline V gives CDR1 LNHDA, CDR2 SQIVND (reference sequence). The CDR3 is made up of 13 amino acids. With 4 bases removed from V and 1 base from J, the gap between germline ends came to 4 bases. The CDR3 loop is CASSRQNTGELFF. The CDR3 nucleotides are TGTGCCAGTAGTAGACAGAACACCGGGGAGCTGTTTTTT.

The chain carries TRBV2 and TRBJ1-1; D perhaps matches TRBD1 (6 bases). The germline CDR1 and CDR2 sequences are SNHLY and FYNNEI. The CDR3 is 13 amino acids. V was cut by 8 bases and J by 4 bases, with 14 bases left in between. This CDR3 is CASVLQGGTEAFF. In DNA form, the CDR3 reads TGTGCCAGCGTGCTCCAAGGGGGCACTGAAGCTTTCTTT.

This chain joins TRBV5-1 and TRBJ2-1, with 10 bases fitting TRBD2. The V and J ends lost 4 bases and 3 bases, in that order; junction bases with no gene match: 4. Germline assignment: CDR1 SGHRS and CDR2 YFSETQ. The CDR3 length is 15 residues. The CDR3 DNA reads TGCGCCAGCAGCCCTAGCGGGAGCGACTACAATGAGCAGTTCTTC. This encodes CASSPSGSDYNEQFF.

The chain carries TRBV2 and TRBJ1-2, with 9 bases that match TRBD1. V lost 4 bases, J lost 7 bases, and 10 bases stayed unmatched. The germline V gene has CDR1 SNHLY and CDR2 FYNNEI. The CDR3 length is 15 residues. The DNA of the CDR3 is TGTGCCAGCAGTGCGGGACAGGGTTTTTTGGGTGGCTACACCTTC. Translation: CASSAGQGFLGGYTF.

This chain uses TRBV6-1 with TRBJ1-5; 7 nucleotides line up with TRBD1. CDR1 is MNHNS and CDR2 is SASEGT in the germline V gene. This CDR3 spans 14 amino acids. V lost 0 bases to trimming and J lost 6 bases; unmatched junction nucleotides: 2. The CDR3 DNA reads TGTGCCAGCAGTGAAGCGAGGGGGCCTCAGCCCCAGCATTTT. Residues: CASSEARGPQPQHF.

V usage is TRBV7-9 and J usage is TRBJ2-1; D remains ambiguous. The CDR3 sequence is 13 residues long. CDR1 and CDR2 from the germline V gene are SEHNR and FQNEAQ (reference sequence). V was shortened by 4 bases and J by 8 bases, with 12 bases between the two germline ends. For the CDR3, the DNA is TGTGCCAGCAGCTCGACCCACTCGGATGAGCAGTTCTTC. It codes for CASSSTHSDEQFF.

The chain links TRBV5-1 to TRBJ1-1; no clear D gene. Germline V lookup: CDR1 SGHRS, CDR2 YFSETQ. V shed 0 bases and J shed 3 bases, with 6 bases lying between them. This CDR3 has 13 residues. The CDR3 spells CASSLEADTEAFF. Here the CDR3 DNA reads TGCGCCAGCAGCTTGGAGGCAGACACTGAAGCTTTCTTT. Full variable domain (missing parts from reference TRBV5-1 and TRBJ1-1): KAGVTQTPRYLIKTRGQQVTLSCSPISGHRSVSWYQQTPGQGLQFLFEYFSETQRNKGNFPGRFSGRQFSNSRSEMNVSTLELGDSALYLCASSLEADTEAFFGQGTRLTVV.

This clone was seen only once. The chain couples TRBV6-5 to TRBJ1-2; 9 bases agree with TRBD1. The CDR3 is 12 residues long. Looked up from germline, CDR1 is MNHEY and CDR2 is SVGAGI. Germline trimming cut 6 bases from V and 9 bases from J; bases unmatched to any gene: 5. DNA for the CDR3: TGTGCCAGCAGCCCCGGACAGGGGCGCTACACCTTC. This gives the protein CASSPGQGRYTF.

This rearrangement joins TRBV6-4 to TRBJ2-3; D is unresolved. The CDR3 loop spans 12 amino acids. V was shortened by 4 bases and J by 6 bases, with 8 bases between the two germline ends. Germline values: CDR1 MRHNA, CDR2 SNTAGT. CDR3 bases: TGTGCCAGCAGTGCCATCTCGGATACGCAGTATTTT. It is translated as CASSAISDTQYF.

This clone was seen a single time. The V and J genes are TRBV25-1 and TRBJ1-4; 7 nucleotides agree with TRBD1. CDR1 MGHDK and CDR2 SYGVNS come from the germline V gene. V was pared by 2 bases and J by 8 bases, with 11 bases of the junction left unmatched. The CDR3 contains 16 residues. The CDR3 nucleotides read TGTGCCAGCAGTGAAGGGAAGGGGGCAGAGGGGGAAAAACTGTTTTTT. Amino acid sequence: CASSEGKGAEGEKLFF. Full variable domain (remainder filled in from reference TRBV25-1 and TRBJ1-4): EADIYQTPRYLVIGTGKKITLECSQTMGHDKMYWYQQDPGMELHLIHYSYGVNSTEKGDLSSESTVSRIRTEHFPLTLESARPSHTSQYLCASSEGKGAEGEKLFFGSGTQLSVL.

The chain employs TRBV5-1 and TRBJ2-5; the D gene is possibly TRBD1 (5 bases). V was cut by 2 bases and J by 1 base, with 15 bases left in between. This CDR3 spans 16 amino acids. The germline gives CDR1 SGHRS, CDR2 YFSETQ. CDR3 sequence (DNA): TGCGCCAGCAGCTTCCAGGGCCCGATGACCCAAGAGACCCAGTACTTC. It translates to CASSFQGPMTQETQYF.

CDR3 coding DNA: TGTGCCAGCAGTACCACAGGTAACACTGAAGCTTTCTTT. Translated: CASSTTGNTEAFF. The J gene is TRBJ1-1, the V gene TRBV11-2, with D possibly TRBD1 on 5 matching bases. The CDR3 length is 13 residues. Germline lookup yields CDR1 SGHAT and CDR2 FQNNGV. The germline V and J ends were trimmed by 6 bases and 2 bases, with 10 bases remaining between them.

J is TRBJ1-3 and V is TRBV6-2 or TRBV6-3; tentatively, D is TRBD1 (5 bases). Trimming left V 2 bases short and J 3 bases short, with 8 bases between. In germline, CDR1 is MNHEY, CDR2 SVGEGT. This CDR3 has 14 amino acids. Here the CDR3 reads CASSYRGFGNTIYF. CDR3 DNA: TGTGCCAGCAGTTACAGGGGATTTGGAAACACCATATATTTT.

The chain carries TRBV30 and TRBJ2-1, with a tentative D call TRBD1 (6 bases). In germline, CDR1 is GTSNPN, CDR2 SVGIG (reference sequence). The CDR3 length is 14 residues. V lost 0 bases and J 0 bases, leaving 6 bases between the germline ends. The CDR3 bases are TGTGCCTGGAGTGTAGGGGGCTCCTACAATGAGCAGTTCTTC. It is translated as CAWSVGGSYNEQFF.